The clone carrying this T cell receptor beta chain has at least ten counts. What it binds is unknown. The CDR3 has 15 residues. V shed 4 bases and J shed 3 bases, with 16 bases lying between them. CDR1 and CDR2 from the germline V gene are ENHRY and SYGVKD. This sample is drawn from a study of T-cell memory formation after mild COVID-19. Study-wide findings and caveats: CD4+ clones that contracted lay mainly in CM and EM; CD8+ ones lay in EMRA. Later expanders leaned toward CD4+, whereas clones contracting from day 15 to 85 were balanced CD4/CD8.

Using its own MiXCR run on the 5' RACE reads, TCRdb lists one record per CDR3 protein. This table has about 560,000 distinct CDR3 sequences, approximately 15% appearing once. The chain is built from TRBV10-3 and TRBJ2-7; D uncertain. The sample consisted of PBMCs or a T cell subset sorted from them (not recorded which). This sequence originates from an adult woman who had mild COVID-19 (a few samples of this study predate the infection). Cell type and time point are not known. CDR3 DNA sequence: TGTGCCATCAGTGTCGGCGGTCCCCGAGGCTACGAGCAGTACTTC. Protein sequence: CAISVGGPRGYEQYF.